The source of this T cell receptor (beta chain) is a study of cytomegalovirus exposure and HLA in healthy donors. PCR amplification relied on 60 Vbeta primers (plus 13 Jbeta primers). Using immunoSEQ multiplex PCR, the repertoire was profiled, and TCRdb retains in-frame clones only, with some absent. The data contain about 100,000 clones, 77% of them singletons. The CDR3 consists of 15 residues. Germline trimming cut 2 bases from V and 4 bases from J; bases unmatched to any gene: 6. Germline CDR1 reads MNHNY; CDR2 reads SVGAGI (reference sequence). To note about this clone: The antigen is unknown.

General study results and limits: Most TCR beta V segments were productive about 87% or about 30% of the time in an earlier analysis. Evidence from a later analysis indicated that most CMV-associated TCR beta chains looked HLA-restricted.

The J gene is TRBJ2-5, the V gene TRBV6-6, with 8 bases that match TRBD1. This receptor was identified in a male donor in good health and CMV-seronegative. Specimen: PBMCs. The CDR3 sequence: CASSYVTGAGETQYF. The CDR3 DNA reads TGTGCCAGCAGTTACGTGACAGGGGCCGGAGAGACCCAGTACTTC.